The rows below give T cell receptor beta chains drawn from one sample of a study of siplizumab effects on memory and regulatory T cells. Libraries were prepared by immunoSEQ multiplex PCR; TCRdb keeps only in-frame clonotypes and omits some of them. The data contain roughly 68,000 clones, over 65% of them singletons. Sequenced sample: memory CD4+ T cells sorted from blood. These receptors were obtained from a human donor in good health. Both conserved end residues are part of each CDR3. Each record gives: CDR3 length, D gene, clone size, J gene, V gene, CDR3 DNA, CDR3 protein. The D gene is left open where the match is weak. Size is stated for part of the rows, as once, few or many counts, or as a class when the clone is expanded.

cdr3_length: 19
d_call: TRBD2
clone_size: -
j_call: TRBJ2-6
v_call: TRBV19
cdr3_nt: TGTGCCAGTAGTATAGAATTAGCGGGAGGGCCGAGGCGGGCCAACGTCCTGACTTTC
cdr3_aa: CASSIELAGGPRRANVLTF

cdr3_length: 14
d_call: -
clone_size: few
j_call: TRBJ2-1
v_call: TRBV2
cdr3_nt: TGTGCCAGCGCAGGGACGTATATCGGCGATGAGCAGTTCTTC
cdr3_aa: CASAGTYIGDEQFF

cdr3_length: 17
d_call: -
clone_size: -
j_call: TRBJ1-2
v_call: TRBV7-9
cdr3_nt: TGTGCCAGCAGCTTAGAGGGTCCAGGACAGAAAGACTATGGCTACACCTTC
cdr3_aa: CASSLEGPGQKDYGYTF

cdr3_length: 15
d_call: -
clone_size: -
j_call: TRBJ1-2
v_call: TRBV6-6
cdr3_nt: TGTGCCAGCAGTGAGAACCGACAGAATAACTATGGCTACACCTTC
cdr3_aa: CASSENRQNNYGYTF

cdr3_length: 18
d_call: TRBD2
clone_size: -
j_call: TRBJ2-4
v_call: TRBV14
cdr3_nt: TGTGCCAGCAGCCAAAGAATGGGAACTAGCGGGAAAGAAAACATTCAGTACTTC
cdr3_aa: CASSQRMGTSGKENIQYF

cdr3_length: 15
d_call: -
clone_size: -
j_call: TRBJ2-1
v_call: TRBV19
cdr3_nt: TGTGCCAGTAGTATGTACCAGGGGTTAAGGGATGAGCAGTTCTTC
cdr3_aa: CASSMYQGLRDEQFF

cdr3_length: 17
d_call: -
clone_size: -
j_call: TRBJ1-2
v_call: TRBV5-1
cdr3_nt: TGCGCCAGCAGCTTGGGGCCTTTACAGAGAGCTAACTATGGCTACACCTTC
cdr3_aa: CASSLGPLQRANYGYTF

cdr3_length: 21
d_call: TRBD1
clone_size: -
j_call: TRBJ2-2
v_call: TRBV7-8
cdr3_nt: TGTGCCAGCAGCTTAGACAGACAGGGAATAACCCGAACCTCGAACACCGGGGAGCTGTTTTTT
cdr3_aa: CASSLDRQGITRTSNTGELFF

cdr3_length: 17
d_call: TRBD1
clone_size: -
j_call: TRBJ2-1
v_call: TRBV11-2
cdr3_nt: TGTGCCAGCAGCCCACCCCTCCGGGACAGGTCCTACAATGAGCAGTTCTTC
cdr3_aa: CASSPPLRDRSYNEQFF

cdr3_length: 13
d_call: -
clone_size: -
j_call: TRBJ2-1
v_call: TRBV18
cdr3_nt: TGTGCCAGCTCACCGTTCCGTTCCGATGAGCAGTTCTTC
cdr3_aa: CASSPFRSDEQFF

cdr3_length: 14
d_call: -
clone_size: -
j_call: TRBJ2-3
v_call: TRBV11-3
cdr3_nt: TGTGCCAGCAGCTTAGGGGGGGGCACAGATACGCAGTATTTT
cdr3_aa: CASSLGGGTDTQYF

cdr3_length: 14
d_call: TRBD2
clone_size: -
j_call: TRBJ2-7
v_call: TRBV18
cdr3_nt: TGTGCCAGCTCACCTTTAGGACTAGCGACCGAGCAGTACTTC
cdr3_aa: CASSPLGLATEQYF

cdr3_length: 15
d_call: -
clone_size: -
j_call: TRBJ2-1
v_call: TRBV10-3
cdr3_nt: TGTGCCATCAGTGGGTCCGGGGGTACTAGCACTGAGCAGTTCTTC
cdr3_aa: CAISGSGGTSTEQFF

cdr3_length: 15
d_call: -
clone_size: -
j_call: TRBJ2-3
v_call: TRBV27
cdr3_nt: TGTGCCAGCAGTTCTCTACGGGATAGCACAGATACGCAGTATTTT
cdr3_aa: CASSSLRDSTDTQYF

cdr3_length: 15
d_call: -
clone_size: -
j_call: TRBJ2-5
v_call: TRBV2
cdr3_nt: TGTGCCAGCAGTGAAGTCCAGGGGACCCAAGAGACCCAGTACTTC
cdr3_aa: CASSEVQGTQETQYF

cdr3_length: 15
d_call: -
clone_size: -
j_call: TRBJ1-5
v_call: TRBV6-1
cdr3_nt: TGTGCCAGCAGTGAAAGAGGGGGATCTTATCAGCCCCAGCATTTT
cdr3_aa: CASSERGGSYQPQHF

cdr3_length: 14
d_call: -
clone_size: -
j_call: TRBJ1-2
v_call: TRBV5-1
cdr3_nt: TGCGCCAGCAGCTACCCCGAGGCGGCCGGCGGCTACACCTTC
cdr3_aa: CASSYPEAAGGYTF

cdr3_length: 11
d_call: TRBD1
clone_size: -
j_call: TRBJ1-2
v_call: TRBV6-1
cdr3_nt: TGTGCCAGCAGAACAGGGGGTGGCTACACCTTC
cdr3_aa: CASRTGGGYTF

cdr3_length: 15
d_call: -
clone_size: few
j_call: TRBJ1-6
v_call: TRBV9
cdr3_nt: TGTGCCAGCAGCGTACTCTCTCTAGGGAATTCACCCCTCCACTTT
cdr3_aa: CASSVLSLGNSPLHF

cdr3_length: 16
d_call: -
clone_size: -
j_call: TRBJ1-5
v_call: TRBV18
cdr3_nt: TGTGCCAGCTCACCAGTGGCTGGGGCTAGCAATCAGCCCCAGCATTTT
cdr3_aa: CASSPVAGASNQPQHF

cdr3_length: 15
d_call: -
clone_size: -
j_call: TRBJ1-2
v_call: TRBV4-1
cdr3_nt: TGCGCCAGCAGCCACATTAGAGATGAGGGATATGGCTACACCTTC
cdr3_aa: CASSHIRDEGYGYTF

cdr3_length: 15
d_call: -
clone_size: -
j_call: TRBJ2-5
v_call: TRBV18
cdr3_nt: TGTGCCAGCTCACCGAGGTCGGGAGCGGAAGAGACCCAGTACTTC
cdr3_aa: CASSPRSGAEETQYF

cdr3_length: 15
d_call: TRBD2
clone_size: -
j_call: TRBJ2-1
v_call: TRBV19
cdr3_nt: TGTGCCAGTAGTGTGGGACTAGCGACGGAGAATGAGCAGTTCTTC
cdr3_aa: CASSVGLATENEQFF

cdr3_length: 15
d_call: -
clone_size: few
j_call: TRBJ1-5
v_call: TRBV19
cdr3_nt: TGTGCCAGTAGTAGGACACGTTATAGCAATCAGCCCCAGCATTTT
cdr3_aa: CASSRTRYSNQPQHF

cdr3_length: 13
d_call: TRBD1
clone_size: -
j_call: TRBJ2-3
v_call: TRBV7-2
cdr3_nt: TGTGCCAGCAGCCTGAGAGGGGGCGATACGCAGTATTTT
cdr3_aa: CASSLRGGDTQYF

cdr3_length: 15
d_call: TRBD2
clone_size: -
j_call: TRBJ2-1
v_call: TRBV27
cdr3_nt: TGTGCCAGCAGCTATGCGGGAGGCGCTTGGGATGAGCAGTTCTTC
cdr3_aa: CASSYAGGAWDEQFF

cdr3_length: 13
d_call: -
clone_size: once
j_call: TRBJ2-2
v_call: TRBV5-4
cdr3_nt: TGTGCCAGCAGCTTTAGTGGTGGCGGGGAGCTGTTTTTT
cdr3_aa: CASSFSGGGELFF

cdr3_length: 18
d_call: -
clone_size: -
j_call: TRBJ2-7
v_call: TRBV12-5
cdr3_nt: TGTGCTAGTGGTTTGGAAAGGACCGCGGGCGCCCTCTCCTACGAGCAGTACTTC
cdr3_aa: CASGLERTAGALSYEQYF

cdr3_length: 13
d_call: -
clone_size: few
j_call: TRBJ1-5
v_call: TRBV7-2
cdr3_nt: TGTGCCAGCAGCCCGCGGGGGGATCAGCCCCAGCATTTT
cdr3_aa: CASSPRGDQPQHF

cdr3_length: 16
d_call: -
clone_size: -
j_call: TRBJ1-5
v_call: TRBV4-1
cdr3_nt: TGCGCCAGCAGCCAAGGAACAGGGATGCACAATCAGCCCCAGCATTTT
cdr3_aa: CASSQGTGMHNQPQHF

cdr3_length: 15
d_call: -
clone_size: -
j_call: TRBJ1-2
v_call: TRBV6-9
cdr3_nt: TGTGCCAGCAGTTTAACGCCCGGAACTAACTATGGCTACACCTTC
cdr3_aa: CASSLTPGTNYGYTF

cdr3_length: 15
d_call: -
clone_size: -
j_call: TRBJ1-2
v_call: TRBV6-1
cdr3_nt: TGTGCCAGCAGCTCCCAGGGCCAGGGGAACTATGGCTACACCTTC
cdr3_aa: CASSSQGQGNYGYTF

cdr3_length: 17
d_call: TRBD1
clone_size: -
j_call: TRBJ1-1
v_call: TRBV7-9
cdr3_nt: TGTGCCAGCAGCCCGGACAGGGGGCTAGTGAGGGACACTGAAGCTTTCTTT
cdr3_aa: CASSPDRGLVRDTEAFF

cdr3_length: 17
d_call: TRBD2
clone_size: -
j_call: TRBJ2-1
v_call: TRBV6-4
cdr3_nt: TGTGCCAACAAAGGGACTAGCGGGGGCTACTCCTACAATGAGCAGTTCTTC
cdr3_aa: CANKGTSGGYSYNEQFF

cdr3_length: 13
d_call: TRBD1
clone_size: -
j_call: TRBJ2-7
v_call: TRBV29-1
cdr3_nt: TGCAGCGTTGCGGACAGGGGGAAATACGAGCAGTACTTC
cdr3_aa: CSVADRGKYEQYF

cdr3_length: 13
d_call: TRBD1
clone_size: -
j_call: TRBJ1-1
v_call: TRBV7-2
cdr3_nt: TGTGCCAGCAGCCGGGACAGGGACACTGAAGCTTTCTTT
cdr3_aa: CASSRDRDTEAFF

cdr3_length: 13
d_call: -
clone_size: -
j_call: TRBJ1-1
v_call: TRBV18
cdr3_nt: TGTGCCAGCTCACCAGCAGCGAACACTGAAGCTTTCTTT
cdr3_aa: CASSPAANTEAFF

cdr3_length: 15
d_call: -
clone_size: few
j_call: TRBJ2-7
v_call: TRBV11-2
cdr3_nt: TGTGCCAGCAGCGTTCCAACCGCAGTTCTTGACGAGCAGTACTTC
cdr3_aa: CASSVPTAVLDEQYF

cdr3_length: 14
d_call: -
clone_size: -
j_call: TRBJ1-1
v_call: TRBV10-3
cdr3_nt: TGTGCCATCAGACCCATGGGGGAGGGCACTGAAGCTTTCTTT
cdr3_aa: CAIRPMGEGTEAFF

cdr3_length: 14
d_call: -
clone_size: -
j_call: TRBJ2-1
v_call: TRBV5-5
cdr3_nt: TGTGCCAGCAGCTTGGCACTTCAGGGATCTGAGCAGTTCTTC
cdr3_aa: CASSLALQGSEQFF

cdr3_length: 13
d_call: -
clone_size: -
j_call: TRBJ2-7
v_call: TRBV5-5
cdr3_nt: TGTGCCAGCAGCTTGGGGGCCAGCTACGAGCAGTACTTC
cdr3_aa: CASSLGASYEQYF

cdr3_length: 14
d_call: TRBD1
clone_size: -
j_call: TRBJ2-5
v_call: TRBV6-5
cdr3_nt: TGTGCCAGCAGCCAAGACAGGGATAGTGAGACCCAGTACTTC
cdr3_aa: CASSQDRDSETQYF

cdr3_length: 13
d_call: TRBD1
clone_size: -
j_call: TRBJ1-2
v_call: TRBV30
cdr3_nt: TGTGCCTGGAGTAGGGGACAGGGAAGGAGCTACACCTTC
cdr3_aa: CAWSRGQGRSYTF

cdr3_length: 14
d_call: -
clone_size: -
j_call: TRBJ2-5
v_call: TRBV14
cdr3_nt: TGTGCCAGCAGCCAAGAAGGCAGCAGAAAGACCCAGTACTTC
cdr3_aa: CASSQEGSRKTQYF

cdr3_length: 16
d_call: TRBD1
clone_size: -
j_call: TRBJ1-5
v_call: TRBV5-6
cdr3_nt: TGTGCCAGCAGCTCCACCTGGACAGGGGGAAATCAGCCTCAGCATTTT
cdr3_aa: CASSSTWTGGNQPQHF

cdr3_length: 15
d_call: TRBD1
clone_size: few
j_call: TRBJ1-5
v_call: TRBV18
cdr3_nt: TGTGCCAGCTCACCAGACAGGGGAGGAAATCAGCCCCAGCATTTT
cdr3_aa: CASSPDRGGNQPQHF

cdr3_length: 15
d_call: -
clone_size: -
j_call: TRBJ2-1
v_call: TRBV4-2
cdr3_nt: TGTGCCAGCAGCCAAGTCCAGGGTAGGGACAATGAGCAGTTCTTC
cdr3_aa: CASSQVQGRDNEQFF

cdr3_length: 13
d_call: -
clone_size: -
j_call: TRBJ1-1
v_call: TRBV18
cdr3_nt: TGTGCCAGCTCACCACCGCACGAGCCTGAAGCTTTCTTT
cdr3_aa: CASSPPHEPEAFF

cdr3_length: 13
d_call: -
clone_size: once
j_call: TRBJ2-5
v_call: TRBV7-2
cdr3_nt: TGTGCCAGCAGCTCACCCAGGGTTGAGACCCAGTACTTC
cdr3_aa: CASSSPRVETQYF

cdr3_length: 15
d_call: TRBD2
clone_size: -
j_call: TRBJ2-5
v_call: TRBV6-4
cdr3_nt: TGTGCCAACCAACCTAGCGGGCGAGCCCAAGAGACCCAGTACTTC
cdr3_aa: CANQPSGRAQETQYF

cdr3_length: 14
d_call: TRBD1
clone_size: -
j_call: TRBJ2-2
v_call: TRBV6-1
cdr3_nt: TGTGCCAGCAGAACAGGACAGGGGGCCGGGGAGCTGTTTTTT
cdr3_aa: CASRTGQGAGELFF

cdr3_length: 14
d_call: -
clone_size: -
j_call: TRBJ2-5
v_call: TRBV14
cdr3_nt: TGTGCCAGCAGCCAAGGTGCCAGGTCAGAGACCCAGTACTTC
cdr3_aa: CASSQGARSETQYF

cdr3_length: 14
d_call: -
clone_size: -
j_call: TRBJ1-2
v_call: TRBV6-1
cdr3_nt: TGTGCCAGCAGTGAAGTCGTCAACTCATATGGCTACACCTTC
cdr3_aa: CASSEVVNSYGYTF

cdr3_length: 13
d_call: TRBD1
clone_size: -
j_call: TRBJ2-7
v_call: TRBV27
cdr3_nt: TGTGCCAGCGGGACAGGGAATCAGGCCGAGCAGTACTTC
cdr3_aa: CASGTGNQAEQYF

cdr3_length: 13
d_call: -
clone_size: -
j_call: TRBJ2-3
v_call: TRBV11-2
cdr3_nt: TGTGCCAGCAGCACGGACAAAACAGATACGCAGTATTTT
cdr3_aa: CASSTDKTDTQYF

cdr3_length: 12
d_call: -
clone_size: -
j_call: TRBJ1-5
v_call: TRBV28
cdr3_nt: TGTGCCAGCAGACGACCGGATCAGCCCCAGCATTTT
cdr3_aa: CASRRPDQPQHF

cdr3_length: 13
d_call: -
clone_size: -
j_call: TRBJ2-7
v_call: TRBV7-7
cdr3_nt: TGTGCCAGCAGCTTATCTCAGGGTAGGGAGCAGTACTTC
cdr3_aa: CASSLSQGREQYF

cdr3_length: 11
d_call: -
clone_size: -
j_call: TRBJ1-1
v_call: TRBV7-8
cdr3_nt: TGTGCCAGCAGCTTACAGGGTGAAGCTTTCTTT
cdr3_aa: CASSLQGEAFF